Each of the 30 T cell receptor beta chains below was sequenced from the same sample in a study of early T cells in non-severe SARS-CoV-2 infection. TCRdb ran MiXCR on the 5' RACE reads and lists one entry per CDR3 protein. The data contain over 55,000 distinct CDR3 sequences, approximately 13% of them seen just once; the ten biggest clones take up about 1.3%. Specimen: whole blood. The receptors were gathered from an adult who was a healthcare worker with PCR-confirmed SARS-CoV-2 infection or an uninfected control (not recorded which).

At least ten counts were recorded for this clonotype. The chain is built from TRBV14 and TRBJ2-6; D not certain. CDR1 and CDR2 (germline): SGHDN, FVKESK. The V end lost 3 bases, the J end lost 1 base, and 10 bases lay between the germline ends. CDR3 size: 16 residues. In nucleotides, the CDR3 is TGTGCCAGCAGCCATTTCTGGGAATCTGGGGCCAACGTCCTGACTTTC. Protein: CASSHFWESGANVLTF. The variable domain in full, with the rest retrieved from reference TRBV14 and TRBJ2-6, is EAGVTQFPSHSVIEKGQTVTLRCDPISGHDNLYWYRRVMGKEIKFLLHFVKESKQDESGMPNNRFLAERTGGTYSTLKVQPAELEDSGVYFCASSHFWESGANVLTFGAGSRLTVL.

This clonotype has at least ten counts. This chain joins TRBV6-1 and TRBJ1-2; unclear D gene. V shed 1 base and J shed 4 bases, with 16 bases lying between them. The germline gives CDR1 MNHNS, CDR2 SASEGT. The CDR3 is made up of 16 amino acids. In DNA form, the CDR3 reads TGTGCCAGCAGTGAAGGGGCAGCTTGGACCTTCTATGGCTACACCTTC. This sequence encodes CASSEGAAWTFYGYTF.

There are many counts of this clonotype. The gene calls are TRBV12-3 or TRBV12-4 and TRBJ1-1; 9 nucleotides agree with TRBD1. Trimming at V came to 1 base and at J to 5 bases, leaving 8 bases not matched to a gene. CDR3 length: 16 amino acids. CDR3 nucleotides: TGTGCCAGCAGTTTAGGTCCGGGACAGGGTAGGACTGAAGCTTTCTTT. Amino acids: CASSLGPGQGRTEAFF.

In this sample, this clonotype turned up many times. V and J are TRBV28 and TRBJ2-3; D is undetermined. The CDR3 consists of 15 residues. Germline V CDR1 and CDR2: MDHEN, SYDVKM. Trimming stripped 5 bases from V and 2 bases from J, with 14 bases between. The CDR3: CASSGRMDFTDTQYF. CDR3 coding DNA: TGTGCCAGCAGTGGGCGGATGGATTTCACAGATACGCAGTATTTT.

The table lists this clonotype with many counts. The chain recombines TRBV10-3 with TRBJ2-5; 7 bases agree with TRBD1. The CDR3 covers 14 residues. Germline CDR1 reads ENHRY; CDR2 reads SYGVKD. The V and J ends lost 6 bases and 5 bases, in that order; junction bases with no gene match: 9. The CDR3 coding sequence is TGTGCCATCAGCCCGGGACAGAGGTCGGAGACCCAGTACTTC. Encoded protein: CAISPGQRSETQYF.

This clonotype was detected many times. The chain uses TRBV11-2 and TRBJ2-7; no reliable D call. V was clipped by 3 bases and J by 3 bases, with 3 bases between them. The CDR3 is made up of 11 amino acids. CDR1 and CDR2 (germline): SGHAT, FQNNGV. The CDR3 DNA is TGTGCCAGCAGCTTTCTCTACGAGCAGTACTTC. It is translated as CASSFLYEQYF. The whole variable domain, filled in from reference TRBV11-2 and TRBJ2-7, reads EAGVAQSPRYKIIEKRQSVAFWCNPISGHATLYWYQQILGQGPKLLIQFQNNGVVDDSQLPKDRFSAERLKGVDSTLKIQPAKLEDSAVYLCASSFLYEQYFGPGTRLTVT.

In regard to this clonotype: This clone may be a read error of a much larger clone one base away. The chain recombines TRBV6-1 with TRBJ2-3; weak D call: TRBD1 (6 bases). In germline, CDR1 is MNHNS, CDR2 SASEGT. The CDR3 is 13 residues long. The CDR3 reads CACSVDYRAAQYF. CDR3 in DNA: TGTGCCTGCAGTGTCGACTACAGGGCCGCGCAGTATTTT.

This clonotype was counted at least ten times. The V and J genes are TRBV4-3 and TRBJ2-1; TRBD1 is a possible D gene (6 bases). CDR1 is LGHNA and CDR2 is YSLEER in the germline V gene. Trimming removed 0 bases from V and 7 bases from J, with 16 bases in between. The CDR3 loop spans 16 amino acids. The CDR3: CASSQDPPGVMNEQFF. CDR3 bases: TGCGCCAGCAGCCAAGATCCCCCAGGGGTCATGAATGAGCAGTTCTTC.

This clonotype was seen at least ten times. The chain uses TRBV11-2 and TRBJ2-3, with a tentative D call TRBD2 (7 bases). The V and J ends lost 5 bases and 2 bases respectively, with 17 bases between them. CDR1 is SGHAT, CDR2 FQNNGV, per germline. CDR3 length: 16 amino acids. The CDR3 sequence: CASSPDHGGPTDTQYF. The CDR3 DNA sequence: TGTGCCAGCAGCCCAGACCACGGGGGGCCCACAGATACGCAGTATTTT.

This clonotype was observed at least ten times. V and J are TRBV7-2 and TRBJ1-2, with 12 bases aligning to TRBD1. The CDR3 has 14 amino acids. Trimming removed 5 bases from V and 5 bases from J; junction bases left unmatched: 3. Germline loops: CDR1 SGHTA, CDR2 FQGNSA. Here the CDR3 reads CASSLGQGAYGYTF. For the CDR3, the DNA is TGTGCCAGCAGCCTGGGACAGGGGGCTTATGGCTACACCTTC.

This clonotype came up a few times. This chain joins TRBV28 and TRBJ2-7, with D perhaps matching TRBD2 (5 bases). Trimming shortened V by 2 bases and J by 7 bases, and 18 bases separated the two germline ends. The CDR3 length is 15 residues. Germline V gene data show CDR1 as MDHEN and CDR2 as SYDVKM. The CDR3 DNA reads TGTGCCAGCAGTTTAACCAGCGGTCTACAGTGGGAGCAGTACTTC. Its translation: CASSLTSGLQWEQYF. The entire variable domain, with the rest obtained from reference TRBV28 and TRBJ2-7, is as follows: DVKVTQSSRYLVKRTGEKVFLECVQDMDHENMFWYRQDPGLGLRLIYFSYDVKMKEKGDIPEGYSVSREKKERFSLILESASTNQTSMYLCASSLTSGLQWEQYFGPGTRLTVT.

In its sample, this clonotype was seen many times. The rearrangement uses TRBV28 and TRBJ1-2; TRBD1 aligns across 7 bases. There are 14 residues in the CDR3. The V and J ends lost 10 bases and 4 bases, in that order; junction bases with no gene match: 12. Germline V lookup: CDR1 MDHEN, CDR2 SYDVKM. This CDR3 reads CATYDRAITYGYTF. The CDR3 DNA reads TGTGCCACCTACGACAGGGCGATTACCTATGGCTACACCTTC.

This clonotype has a count of ten or more. The chain uses TRBV12-3 or TRBV12-4 and TRBJ2-1, with 8 positions matching TRBD2. The V and J ends lost 5 bases and 4 bases, in that order; junction bases with no gene match: 10. This CDR3 is 16 amino acids long. CDR3: CASSLVAGITYNEQFF. The CDR3 bases are TGTGCCAGCAGTCTCGTAGCGGGGATAACTTACAATGAGCAGTTCTTC.

This clonotype was counted ten times or more. This chain's CDR3 is CASSSPRAGTGGYEQYF. CDR3 nucleotides: TGTGCCAGCAGTTCCCCACGCGCCGGGACAGGAGGCTACGAGCAGTACTTC. The V call is TRBV28, the J call TRBJ2-7; 8 bases fit TRBD1. CDR3 length: 17 residues. After removal of 4 bases from V and 3 bases from J, the junction contained 14 bases not matched to a gene. Germline CDR1 MDHEN, CDR2 SYDVKM.

The chain links TRBV10-3 to TRBJ1-1, with no clear D. With 6 bases removed from V and 4 bases from J, the gap between germline ends came to 15 bases. The CDR3 is made up of 14 amino acids. Germline values: CDR1 ENHRY, CDR2 SYGVKD. The CDR3 nucleotides read TGTGCCATCAGGGGCGGGGAGGGAGGCACTGAAGCTTTCTTT. It encodes CAIRGGEGGTEAFF.

About this clonotype: At one of its ends the junction is not consistent with the germline gene, which may arise from a read error. The rearrangement uses TRBV13 and TRBJ2-1, with 7 nucleotides matching TRBD1. The CDR3 extends over 13 amino acids. Looked up from germline, CDR1 is PRHDT and CDR2 is FYEKMQ (reference sequence). The CDR3 loop is CASSLNRQGRCVF. Here the CDR3 DNA reads TGTGCCAGCAGCTTAAATAGACAGGGTCGGTGTGTCTTC.

This clonotype occurred many times. V gene TRBV28 combines with J gene TRBJ2-6, with 14 nucleotides matching TRBD2. V was pared by 4 bases and J by 4 bases, with 6 bases of the junction left unmatched. The CDR3 extends over 18 amino acids. The germline V gene has CDR1 MDHEN and CDR2 SYDVKM. CDR3 DNA: TGTGCCAGCAGTTCCGCGGGACTAGCGGGAGTCGGGGCCAACGTCCTGACTTTC. Its protein is CASSSAGLAGVGANVLTF.

Ten or more counts support this clonotype. This rearrangement joins TRBV7-2 to TRBJ2-7, with D unresolved. Trimming pared 3 bases from V and 3 bases from J, leaving 9 bases between. CDR3 size: 13 residues. Germline lookup yields CDR1 SGHTA and CDR2 FQGNSA. The CDR3, as DNA: TGTGCCAGCAGCTTTTGGGCAGACTACGAGCAGTACTTC. It specifies CASSFWADYEQYF. Based on the CDR3 plus reference TRBV7-2 and TRBJ2-7, the full variable domain is GAGVSQSPSNKVTEKGKDVELRCDPISGHTALYWYRQSLGQGLEFLIYFQGNSAPDKSGLPSDRFSAERTGGSVSTLTIQRTQQEDSAVYLCASSFWADYEQYFGPGTRLTVT.

The chain has TRBV20-1 and TRBJ2-3; 8 bases agree with TRBD2. Germline V gene data show CDR1 as DFQATT and CDR2 as SNEGSKA (reference sequence). The ends lost 4 bases at V and 4 bases at J; junction bases unmatched: 7. CDR3 size: 14 residues. CDR3: CSAKEREWADTQYF. The CDR3 nucleotides are TGCAGTGCTAAGGAGCGGGAGTGGGCAGATACGCAGTATTTT.

The V and J genes are TRBV7-2 and TRBJ2-7; 8 bases agree with TRBD1. V lost 1 base to trimming and J lost 3 bases; unmatched junction nucleotides: 8. The CDR3 has 16 amino acids. Germline V gene lookup returns CDR1 SGHTA and CDR2 FQGNSA. The CDR3 DNA sequence: TGTGCCAGCAGCTTAGATGAGACAGGGGCCCTCTACGAGCAGTACTTC. Protein sequence: CASSLDETGALYEQYF.

The table lists this clonotype with many counts. J is TRBJ1-6 and V is TRBV20-1, with TRBD1 as a possible D gene (6 bases). The CDR3 runs 14 residues. Trimming pared 4 bases from V and 3 bases from J, leaving 10 bases between. Germline values: CDR1 DFQATT, CDR2 SNEGSKA (reference sequence). CDR3 coding DNA: TGCAGTGCTAACCAACAGGGCTATAATTCACCCCTCCACTTT. Protein product: CSANQQGYNSPLHF.

This clonotype was observed at least ten times. The CDR3 here is CSARAQGLAGSRETQYF. Here the CDR3 DNA reads TGCAGTGCTAGAGCCCAGGGACTAGCGGGATCTCGAGAGACCCAGTACTTC. This chain links TRBV20-1 with TRBJ2-5, with 13 nucleotides matching TRBD2. CDR1 is DFQATT and CDR2 is SNEGSKA in the germline V gene (reference sequence). CDR3 length: 17 residues. J lost 4 bases, V lost 1 base, and 9 bases had no gene match.

This clonotype occurred many times. This sequence joins TRBV29-1 and TRBJ2-7; possibly TRBD2 for D (6 bases). CDR1 is SQVTM, CDR2 ANQGSEA, per germline. The V and J ends lost 4 bases and 5 bases respectively, with 18 bases between them. The CDR3 length is 14 residues. CDR3 loop: CSVGLGGYFDEQYF. Written as DNA, the CDR3 is TGCAGCGTTGGCCTGGGAGGATACTTCGACGAGCAGTACTTC.

This clonotype was seen at least ten times. The chain links TRBV4-1 to TRBJ1-5; D is perhaps TRBD1 (6 bases). The CDR3 spans 18 residues. The germline gives CDR1 MGHRA, CDR2 YSYEKL. Trimming removed 3 bases at V and 4 bases at J, with 22 bases between. This chain's CDR3 is CASSHVIGRGLGNQPQHF. DNA of the CDR3: TGCGCCAGCAGCCATGTTATAGGCAGGGGCTTAGGGAATCAGCCCCAGCATTTT.

This clonotype appeared many times. V is TRBV12-3 or TRBV12-4 and J is TRBJ2-1; D not certain. This CDR3 has 13 amino acids. The V gene lost 1 base and the J gene lost 9 bases, with 10 bases spanning the gap. The CDR3 DNA sequence: TGTGCCAGCAGTTTAGGAACCCCGGGTGAGCAGTTCTTC. This gives the protein CASSLGTPGEQFF.

The genes are TRBV15 and TRBJ2-1; TRBD2 is a possible D gene (6 bases). V lost 3 bases to trimming and J lost 9 bases, with 18 bases between them. Looked up from germline, CDR1 is LNHNV and CDR2 is YYDKDF (reference sequence). The CDR3 loop spans 15 amino acids. The CDR3 sequence is CATSRTGDPGSEQFF. In DNA form, the CDR3 reads TGTGCCACCAGCAGGACGGGAGACCCAGGGAGTGAGCAGTTCTTC. Full variable domain (outside the CDR3, taken from reference TRBV15 and TRBJ2-1): DAMVIQNPRYQVTQFGKPVTLSCSQTLNHNVMYWYQQKSSQAPKLLFHYYDKDFNNEADTPDNFQSRRPNTSFCFLDIRSPGLGDTAMYLCATSRTGDPGSEQFFGPGTRLTVL.

The chain combines TRBV15 with TRBJ2-1, with D tentatively TRBD1 or TRBD2 (6 bases each). Germline CDR1 is LNHNV and CDR2 is YYDKDF (reference sequence). V shed 8 bases and J shed 5 bases, with 10 bases lying between them. The CDR3 contains 12 residues. CDR3: CATQGRNNEQFF. CDR3 bases: TGTGCCACCCAGGGGAGGAACAATGAGCAGTTCTTC.

At least ten counts were recorded for this clonotype. The rearrangement links TRBV7-2 to TRBJ1-2; a weak D match, TRBD1 (5 bases). Germline CDR1 SGHTA, CDR2 FQGNSA. V shed 2 bases and J shed 1 base, with 14 bases lying between them. The CDR3 consists of 16 residues. For the CDR3, the DNA is TGTGCCAGCAGCTTACATCAGGGTCGTAATAACTATGGCTACACCTTC. It is translated as CASSLHQGRNNYGYTF.

CDR3 loop: CASSQENSGYEQYF. The CDR3 DNA sequence: TGTGCCAGCAGCCAAGAAAATTCGGGGTACGAGCAGTACTTC. J is TRBJ2-7 and V is TRBV3-1; TRBD2 might be the D (5 bases). Trimming left V 0 bases short and J 4 bases short, with 10 bases between. Germline V lookup: CDR1 LGHDT, CDR2 YNNKEL (reference sequence). This CDR3 contains 14 residues.

This clonotype appeared many times. The V gene is TRBV7-9, the J gene TRBJ2-3; 14 bases align to TRBD2. This CDR3 is 17 amino acids long. Germline lookup yields CDR1 SEHNR and CDR2 FQNEAQ (reference sequence). V lost 3 bases to trimming and J lost 0 bases; unmatched junction nucleotides: 2. CDR3 coding DNA: TGTGCCAGCAGCTTGACTAGCGGGGGGGTTAGCACAGATACGCAGTATTTT. This translates into CASSLTSGGVSTDTQYF. Full variable domain (rest looked up from reference TRBV7-9 and TRBJ2-3): DTGVSQNPRHKITKRGQNVTFRCDPISEHNRLYWYRQTLGQGPEFLTYFQNEAQLEKSRLLSDRFSAERPKGSFSTLEIQRTEQGDSAMYLCASSLTSGGVSTDTQYFGPGTRLTVL.